This T cell receptor (beta chain) is drawn from a study of T cell repertoires in cytomegalovirus infection. At the level of the study: Public TCR beta signatures provided an indication of both CMV infection and a matching HLA type.

Study-level findings and limits: It was HLA-C-restricted CMV-specific TCR beta clonotypes that dominated the response ex vivo. People with CMV and the relevant HLA were identified by cumulative public TCR beta family frequency.

TCRdb processed the reads anew with MiXCR; each CDR3 protein has one entry. The sample carries 150,000 to 200,000 distinct CDR3 sequences, roughly a fifth recorded once. Germline V gene sequence: CDR1 SGHAT, CDR2 FQNNGV. Trimming at V came to 5 bases and at J to 2 bases, leaving 7 bases not matched to a gene. The length of the CDR3 is 17 residues. This clonotype was found many times. Its antigen is currently unknown. Input material: PBMCs. V usage is TRBV11-2 and J usage is TRBJ2-7; 15 bases line up with TRBD2. This receptor was obtained from a human donor in good health (CMV status not recorded). Some clones in this sample may be carry-over from other donors' samples. The CDR3 nucleotides are TGTGCCAGCAGCGGGGGACTAGCGGGAGGCCGCACCTACGAGCAGTACTTC. Its protein product is CASSGGLAGGRTYEQYF.